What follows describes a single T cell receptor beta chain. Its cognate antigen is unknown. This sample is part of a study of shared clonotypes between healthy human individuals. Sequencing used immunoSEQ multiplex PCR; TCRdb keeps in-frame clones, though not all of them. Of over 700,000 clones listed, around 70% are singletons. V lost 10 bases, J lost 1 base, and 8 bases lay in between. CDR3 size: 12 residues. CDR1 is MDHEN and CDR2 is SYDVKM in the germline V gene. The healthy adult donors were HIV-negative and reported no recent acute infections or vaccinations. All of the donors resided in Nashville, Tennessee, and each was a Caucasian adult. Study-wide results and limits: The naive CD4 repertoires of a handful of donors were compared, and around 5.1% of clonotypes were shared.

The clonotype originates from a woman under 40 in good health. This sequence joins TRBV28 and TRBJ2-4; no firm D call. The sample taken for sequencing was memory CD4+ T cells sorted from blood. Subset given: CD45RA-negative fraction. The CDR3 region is CAIGWAKNIQYF. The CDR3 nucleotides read TGTGCCATCGGGTGGGCCAAAAACATTCAGTACTTC. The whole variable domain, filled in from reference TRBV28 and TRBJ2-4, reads DVKVTQSSRYLVKRTGEKVFLECVQDMDHENMFWYRQDPGLGLRLIYFSYDVKMKEKGDIPEGYSVSREKKERFSLILESASTNQTSMYLCAIGWAKNIQYFGAGTRLSVL.